This T cell receptor (beta chain) was sequenced during a study of CD8+ T cells in alopecia areata (dated by TCRdb to 2016 to 2019). Regarding the study in general: High-throughput TCRbeta sequencing was used to examine T cell clonal expansion in alopecia areata in both the C3H/HeJ mouse model and human patients. On the human side, TCRbeta sequencing was run on scalp tissue and on sorted CD4+ and CD8+ peripheral blood T cells from healthy controls and from alopecia areata patients with either patchy or totalis/universalis disease. Scalp clonality was compared across normal scalp (n=4), patchy alopecia areata scalp (n=8), and alopecia totalis/universalis scalp (n=8). RNA was extracted with the PAXgene miRNA kit for fixed scalp, the miRNeasy kit for PBMCs, and the RNeasy kit for mouse skin. Amplification of TCRbeta CDR3 regions was done by immunoSEQ multiplex PCR using 35 Vbeta forward primers and 13 Jbeta reverse primers.

Concerning this clone itself: This receptor's antigen is unknown. No much larger clone exists at a distance of one base, and base qualities are not known.

V sheds 6 bases and J sheds 7 bases, leaving 21 bases between their ends. Via the germline V gene, CDR1 is MNHEY and CDR2 SVGAGI. The CDR3 covers 15 residues, taking in both the cysteine and the phenylalanine. The kept DNA is CDR3 alone, 45 bases in frame from the first base. The method behind the library was the immunoSEQ multiplex PCR assay. RNA was extracted from all samples and reverse transcribed into cDNA as template for TCR sequencing. First-strand cDNA was synthesized with SuperScript III using a 2:1 mix of oligo-dT and random hexamers. A synthetic immune receptor repertoire was used to measure amplification bias, and any remaining bias was corrected computationally. In the original analysis: Raw reads were preprocessed to remove errors, and CDR3 was defined according to IMGT conventions as the region from the conserved cysteine to phenylalanine. Clonality was computed by normalizing Shannon entropy by log2 of the number of productive unique TCRs and subtracting the result from 1. Scalp TCRbeta sequences were cross-referenced with sorted blood CD4 and CD8 repertoires so that the CD4 or CD8 identity of scalp clones could be inferred. What TCRdb holds here is the immuneACCESS table cut down to in-frame rearrangements. Part of the clones is not present; checked against another copy, under half of the missing clones reflect an unresolved V gene, and the others are unexplained. The V and J calls and the clone size are those of that table, but D and trimming were determined from the DNA. In this sample the table shows 100,000 to 150,000 clones, around 50% of which occur a single time. In total, the top ten clones hold roughly 10% of the sample.

Broad study findings and their caveats: Unlike mouse skin, where gammadelta T cells dominate, normal human skin contains resident alphabeta T cells that get sequenced too, which complicates analysis of the scalp TCR repertoire. Higher clonality and more expanded CD8+ clones were observed in lesional scalp than in normal scalp, particularly in alopecia totalis/universalis, a finding suggestive of antigenic drive. Compared with mice, TCR sequences shared between patients were less clear, possibly partly because of HLA diversity across the patient population.

From alopecia areata patients, peripheral blood was collected along with lesional scalp punch biopsies. PBMCs were separated by density centrifugation and stained for CD3, CD4 and CD8, after which CD4+ and CD8+ T cells were sorted on a FACSAria. Alopecia areata patients who were not treated were recruited through a multicenter biomarker study. In five patients from the biomarker study, blood CD8+ T cells were sorted further into NKG2D-low and NKG2D-high fractions. This sequence was found in a human donor with alopecia areata. Sequencing was performed on NKG2D-low CD8+ T cells sorted from blood. In the paper's terms, the cell subset or site label means: sorted CD8+ NKG2D-low blood T cells. Here the chain combines TRBV6-5 and TRBJ1-1, with TRBD1 tentatively as D gene (6 bases match). CDR3 loop: CASRYEVDSHDEAFF. The base sequence is TGTGCCAGCAGATATGAAGTGGACAGCCATGATGAAGCTTTCTTT.